This TCR beta chain was obtained from a study of T cell changes during pregnancy in multiple sclerosis. Using immunoSEQ multiplex PCR, the repertoire was profiled, and TCRdb retains in-frame clones only, with some absent. The table lists about 70,000 clones, around 90% of them singletons. CDR3 size: 15 residues. The V end lost 2 bases, the J end lost 3 bases, and 11 bases lay between the germline ends. The germline V gene has CDR1 SNHLY and CDR2 FYNNEI. The V gene is TRBV2, the J gene TRBJ1-5; D possibly corresponds to TRBD1 (5 bases). This sequence was found in a female donor with multiple sclerosis, enrolled in a pregnancy study. The sample consisted of peripheral blood, taken in the first trimester of pregnancy. The DNA of the CDR3 is TGTGCCAGCAGTGAAAGGTGGGGGGACAATCAGCCCCAGCATTTT. It encodes CASSERWGDNQPQHF.